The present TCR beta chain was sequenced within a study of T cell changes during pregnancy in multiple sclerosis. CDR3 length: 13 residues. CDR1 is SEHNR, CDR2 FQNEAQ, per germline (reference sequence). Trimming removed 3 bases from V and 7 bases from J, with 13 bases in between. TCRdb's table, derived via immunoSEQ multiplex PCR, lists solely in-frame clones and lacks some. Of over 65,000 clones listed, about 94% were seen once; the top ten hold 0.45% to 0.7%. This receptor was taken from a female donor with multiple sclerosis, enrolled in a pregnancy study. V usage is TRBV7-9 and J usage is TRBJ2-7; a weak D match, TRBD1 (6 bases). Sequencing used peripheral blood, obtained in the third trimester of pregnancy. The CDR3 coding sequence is TGTGCCAGCAGCTTCATGGGGGCGCGGGAGCAGTACTTC. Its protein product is CASSFMGAREQYF.